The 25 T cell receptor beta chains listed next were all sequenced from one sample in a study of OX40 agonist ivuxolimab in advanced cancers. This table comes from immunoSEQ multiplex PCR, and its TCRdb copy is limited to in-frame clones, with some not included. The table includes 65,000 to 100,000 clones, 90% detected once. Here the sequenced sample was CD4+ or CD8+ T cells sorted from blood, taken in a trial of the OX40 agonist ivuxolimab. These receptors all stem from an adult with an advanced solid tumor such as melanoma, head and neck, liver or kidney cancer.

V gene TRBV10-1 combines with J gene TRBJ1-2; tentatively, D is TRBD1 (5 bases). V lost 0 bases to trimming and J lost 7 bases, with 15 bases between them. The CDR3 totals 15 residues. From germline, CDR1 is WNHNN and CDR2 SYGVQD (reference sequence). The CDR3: CASSESQAGGGGYTF. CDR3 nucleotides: TGCGCCAGCAGTGAGTCGCAGGCCGGCGGGGGTGGCTACACCTTC.

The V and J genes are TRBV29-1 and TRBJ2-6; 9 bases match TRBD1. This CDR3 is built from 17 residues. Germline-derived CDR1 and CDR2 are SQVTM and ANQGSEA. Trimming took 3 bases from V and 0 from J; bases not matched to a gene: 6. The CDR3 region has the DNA TGCAGCGTTGACCAGACAGGGGGAAACTCTGGGGCCAACGTCCTGACTTTC. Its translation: CSVDQTGGNSGANVLTF.

CDR3 protein: CATSRERGETQYF. The CDR3 DNA follows: TGTGCCACCAGCAGAGAGCGAGGCGAGACCCAGTACTTC. The chain couples TRBV15 to TRBJ2-5; D gene uncertain. The CDR3 contains 13 residues. The germline CDR1 and CDR2 sequences are LNHNV and YYDKDF (reference sequence). V lost 0 bases to trimming and J lost 5 bases, with 7 bases between them.

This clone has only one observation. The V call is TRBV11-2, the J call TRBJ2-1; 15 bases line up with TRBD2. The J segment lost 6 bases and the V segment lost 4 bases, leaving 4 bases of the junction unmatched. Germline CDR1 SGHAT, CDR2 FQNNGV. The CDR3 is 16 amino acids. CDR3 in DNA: TGTGCCAGCAGCTCACGGACTAGCGGGGGGGGCAATGAGCAGTTCTTC. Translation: CASSSRTSGGGNEQFF.

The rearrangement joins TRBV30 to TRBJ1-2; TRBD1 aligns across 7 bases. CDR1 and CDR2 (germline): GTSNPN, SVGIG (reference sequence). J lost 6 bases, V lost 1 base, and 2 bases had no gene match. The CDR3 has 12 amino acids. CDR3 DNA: TGTGCCTGGAGTGCGACAGGGAATGGCTACACCTTC. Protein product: CAWSATGNGYTF.

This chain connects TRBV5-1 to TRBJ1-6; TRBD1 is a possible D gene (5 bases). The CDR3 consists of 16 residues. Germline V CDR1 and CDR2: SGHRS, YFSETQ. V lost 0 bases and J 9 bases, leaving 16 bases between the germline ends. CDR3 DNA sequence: TGCGCCAGCAGCTTGGATCCGCGGGGCGCAGGTTCACCCCTCCACTTT. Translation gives CASSLDPRGAGSPLHF. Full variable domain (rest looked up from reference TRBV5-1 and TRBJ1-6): KAGVTQTPRYLIKTRGQQVTLSCSPISGHRSVSWYQQTPGQGLQFLFEYFSETQRNKGNFPGRFSGRQFSNSRSEMNVSTLELGDSALYLCASSLDPRGAGSPLHFGNGTRLTVT.

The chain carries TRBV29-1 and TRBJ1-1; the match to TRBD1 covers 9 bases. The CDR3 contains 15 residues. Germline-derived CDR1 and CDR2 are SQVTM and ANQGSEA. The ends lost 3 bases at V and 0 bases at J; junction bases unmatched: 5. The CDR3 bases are TGCAGCGTTGAGAGGACAGGGGAGGTGAACACTGAAGCTTTCTTT. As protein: CSVERTGEVNTEAFF.

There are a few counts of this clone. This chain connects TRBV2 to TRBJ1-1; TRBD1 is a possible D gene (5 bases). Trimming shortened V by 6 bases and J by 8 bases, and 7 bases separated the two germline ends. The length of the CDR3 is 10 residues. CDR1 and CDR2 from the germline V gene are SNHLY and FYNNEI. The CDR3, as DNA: TGTGCCAGCAGGGGGACCGAAGCTTTCTTT. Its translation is CASRGTEAFF.

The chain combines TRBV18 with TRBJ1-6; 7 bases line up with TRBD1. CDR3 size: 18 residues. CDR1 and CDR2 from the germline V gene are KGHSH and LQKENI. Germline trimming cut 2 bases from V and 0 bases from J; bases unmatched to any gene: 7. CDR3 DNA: TGTGCCAGCTCACCAACTGAACAGGGGAGCTCCTATAATTCACCCCTCCACTTT. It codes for CASSPTEQGSSYNSPLHF.

Written as DNA, the CDR3 is TGCGCCAGCAGCTTGAGGGACAGGGGGCTCCACGAGCAGTACTTC. Translated, it gives CASSLRDRGLHEQYF. The chain has TRBV5-1 and TRBJ2-7, with 12 bases fitting TRBD1. This CDR3 spans 15 amino acids. Looked up from germline, CDR1 is SGHRS and CDR2 is YFSETQ. J lost 5 bases, V lost 1 base, and 4 bases had no gene match.

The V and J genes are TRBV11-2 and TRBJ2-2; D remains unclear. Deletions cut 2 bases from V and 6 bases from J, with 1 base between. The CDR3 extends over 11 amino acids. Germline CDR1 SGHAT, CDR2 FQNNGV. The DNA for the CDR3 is TGTGCCAGCAGCTTATCCGGGGAGCTGTTTTTT. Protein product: CASSLSGELFF.

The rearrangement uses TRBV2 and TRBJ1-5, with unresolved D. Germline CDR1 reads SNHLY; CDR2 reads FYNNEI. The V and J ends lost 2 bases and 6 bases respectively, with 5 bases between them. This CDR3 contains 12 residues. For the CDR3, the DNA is TGTGCCAGCAGTGAATATGGTCAGCCCCAGCATTTT. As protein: CASSEYGQPQHF.

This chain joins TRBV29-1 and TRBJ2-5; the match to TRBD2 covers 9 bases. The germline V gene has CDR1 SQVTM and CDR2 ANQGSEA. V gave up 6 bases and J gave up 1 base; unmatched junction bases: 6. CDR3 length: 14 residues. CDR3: CSVEIAGAQETQYF. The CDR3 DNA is TGCAGCGTCGAAATAGCGGGGGCCCAAGAGACCCAGTACTTC.

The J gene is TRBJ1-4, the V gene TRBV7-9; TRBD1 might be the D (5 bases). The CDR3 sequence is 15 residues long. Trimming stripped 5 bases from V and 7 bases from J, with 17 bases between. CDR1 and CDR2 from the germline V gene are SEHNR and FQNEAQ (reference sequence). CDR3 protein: CASSTIRDPLEKLFF. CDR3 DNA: TGTGCCAGCAGCACCATACGGGACCCCCTTGAAAAACTGTTTTTT. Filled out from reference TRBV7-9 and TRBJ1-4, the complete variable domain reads DTGVSQNPRHKITKRGQNVTFRCDPISEHNRLYWYRQTLGQGPEFLTYFQNEAQLEKSRLLSDRFSAERPKGSFSTLEIQRTEQGDSAMYLCASSTIRDPLEKLFFGSGTQLSVL.

CDR3 protein: CASSPPPLAGVETQYF. The CDR3 coding sequence is TGTGCCAGTAGTCCCCCCCCTCTAGCGGGGGTGGAGACCCAGTACTTC. V usage is TRBV19 and J usage is TRBJ2-5, with 10 positions matching TRBD2. The germline V gene has CDR1 LNHDA and CDR2 SQIVND (reference sequence). The CDR3 is made up of 16 amino acids. Trimming at V came to 5 bases and at J to 5 bases, leaving 11 bases not matched to a gene.

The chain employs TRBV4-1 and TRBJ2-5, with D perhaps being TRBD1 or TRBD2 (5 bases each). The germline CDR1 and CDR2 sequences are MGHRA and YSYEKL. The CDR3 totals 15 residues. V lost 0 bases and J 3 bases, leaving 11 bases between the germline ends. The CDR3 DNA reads TGCGCCAGCAGCCAAGATGGGCAGGGAGAAGAGACCCAGTACTTC. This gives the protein CASSQDGQGEETQYF.

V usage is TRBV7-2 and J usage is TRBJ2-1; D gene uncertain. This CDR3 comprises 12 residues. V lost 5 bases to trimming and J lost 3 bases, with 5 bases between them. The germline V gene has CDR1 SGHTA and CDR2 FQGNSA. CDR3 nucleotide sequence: TGTGCCAGCAGCCTGTACTACAATGAGCAGTTCTTC. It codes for CASSLYYNEQFF.

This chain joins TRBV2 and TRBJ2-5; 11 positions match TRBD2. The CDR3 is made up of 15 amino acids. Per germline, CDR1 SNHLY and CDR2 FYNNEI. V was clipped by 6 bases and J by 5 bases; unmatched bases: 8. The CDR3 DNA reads TGTGCCAGCAGGGTAGCGGGGGGGCCCCAGGAGACCCAGTACTTC. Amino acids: CASRVAGGPQETQYF.

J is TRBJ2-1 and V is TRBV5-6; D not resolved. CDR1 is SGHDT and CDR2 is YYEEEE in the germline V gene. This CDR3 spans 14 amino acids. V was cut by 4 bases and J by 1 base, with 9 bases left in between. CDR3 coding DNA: TGTGCCAGCAGCCCTGTGGGGTCCTACAATGAGCAGTTCTTC. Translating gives CASSPVGSYNEQFF.

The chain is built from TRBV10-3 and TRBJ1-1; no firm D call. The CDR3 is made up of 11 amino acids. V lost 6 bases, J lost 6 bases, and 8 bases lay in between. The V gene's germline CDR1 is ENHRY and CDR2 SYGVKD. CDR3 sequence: CAIRTDSEAFF. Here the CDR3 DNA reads TGTGCCATCAGGACGGATTCTGAAGCTTTCTTT.

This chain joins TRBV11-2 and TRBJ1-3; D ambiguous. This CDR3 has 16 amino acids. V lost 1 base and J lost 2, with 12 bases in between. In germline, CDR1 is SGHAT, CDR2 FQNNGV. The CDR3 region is CASSLVGPGPGNTIYF. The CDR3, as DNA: TGTGCCAGCAGCTTAGTTGGCCCCGGCCCTGGAAACACCATATATTTT. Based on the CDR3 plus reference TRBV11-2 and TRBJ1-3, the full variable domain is EAGVAQSPRYKIIEKRQSVAFWCNPISGHATLYWYQQILGQGPKLLIQFQNNGVVDDSQLPKDRFSAERLKGVDSTLKIQPAKLEDSAVYLCASSLVGPGPGNTIYFGEGSWLTVV.

The DNA for the CDR3 is TGTGCCAGTAGTAAACAGGGGGTTGGGAATGAGCAGTTCTTC. It is translated as CASSKQGVGNEQFF. The J gene is TRBJ2-1, the V gene TRBV19; 8 bases match TRBD1. The CDR3 spans 14 residues. After removal of 4 bases from V and 7 bases from J, the junction contained 6 bases not matched to a gene. Germline CDR1 LNHDA, CDR2 SQIVND (reference sequence).

The CDR3 DNA reads as TGCGCCAGCAGTGAGGAGGCGACAGGGGCCGGGGAGCTGTTTTTT. As protein: CASSEEATGAGELFF. V and J are TRBV10-1 and TRBJ2-2; 8 nucleotides agree with TRBD1. Germline lookup yields CDR1 WNHNN and CDR2 SYGVQD (reference sequence). V shed 2 bases and J 6 bases; nucleotides not matched to a gene: 5. This CDR3 spans 15 amino acids.

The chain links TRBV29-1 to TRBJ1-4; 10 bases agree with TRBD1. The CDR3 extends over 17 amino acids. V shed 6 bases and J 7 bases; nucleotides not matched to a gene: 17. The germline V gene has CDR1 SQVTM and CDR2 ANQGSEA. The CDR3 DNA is TGCAGCGTGGCCGGGACAGGGGACCCCCGGGAGGGTGAAAAACTGTTTTTT. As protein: CSVAGTGDPREGEKLFF.

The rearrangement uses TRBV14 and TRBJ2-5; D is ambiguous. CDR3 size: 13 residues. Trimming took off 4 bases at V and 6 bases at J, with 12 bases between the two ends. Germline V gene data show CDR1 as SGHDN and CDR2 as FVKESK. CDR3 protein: CASSPSIKKTQYF. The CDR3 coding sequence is TGTGCCAGCAGCCCAAGCATTAAGAAGACCCAGTACTTC.